The sample holds many counts of the clone carrying this TCR beta chain. Its target is unknown. Regions amplified from RNA transcripts were the TCR beta CDR3 regions. The primer set for the first-round RT-PCR of the TCR CDR3 was HTBI. MiXCR was run by TCRdb on the multiplex PCR reads, yielding one entry per CDR3 protein. Of about half a million distinct CDR3 sequences detected, about 20% appear once; the ten largest clones hold roughly 44%. CDR3 length: 14 amino acids. V dropped 0 bases and J dropped 2 bases, with 9 bases sitting between them. Germline V gene lookup returns CDR1 SGHKS and CDR2 YYEKEE (reference sequence). Active moderate-to-severe ophthalmopathy, Clinical Activity Score at least 3, NOSPECS at least 4, under 3 months' duration. Diagnoses were made from clinical symptoms, serum measures (thyroxine and TRAb), thyroid ultrasound and orbital computed tomography. These data originate in a study of T cells in Graves' hyperthyroidism and ophthalmopathy. Study-wide background: Pretreatment peripheral blood was obtained at initial diagnosis.

The study, taken as a whole, reports: Blood held most thyroid clonotypes expanded above 0.001 frequency.

This TCR was sampled from a man aged 35 to 55 with Graves' ophthalmopathy. The V gene is TRBV5-5, the J gene TRBJ2-7; either TRBD1 or TRBD2 may fit D (5 bases each). The sample was blood. As DNA, the CDR3 is TGTGCCAGCAGCTTGGATTGGGGGACCTACGAGCAGTACTTC. Translated: CASSLDWGTYEQYF. Full variable domain (outside the CDR3, taken from reference TRBV5-5 and TRBJ2-7): DAGVTQSPTHLIKTRGQQVTLRCSPISGHKSVSWYQQVLGQGPQFIFQYYEKEERGRGNFPDRFSARQFPNYSSELNVNALLLGDSALYLCASSLDWGTYEQYFGPGTRLTVT.